This T cell receptor beta chain was sequenced in a study of regulatory T cells in long-lasting Graves disease. As for the study in general: The criterion for persistent Graves' disease was over 5 years of antithyroid drugs with positive TSH receptor antibodies.

This clonotype showed up just once. What it binds is not known. Time point defined: persistent/refractory GD, antithyroid drugs over 5 years with positive TRAb. Preparation of the TCR library used RNA extracted from PBMCs. Doctors identified Graves' disease using the American Thyroid Association guidelines. V lost 0 bases to trimming and J lost 8 bases, with 14 bases between them. There are 14 residues in the CDR3. Germline CDR1 DFQATT, CDR2 SNEGSKA (reference sequence). Findings and caveats of the study: Examination was confined to peripheral blood, excluding thyroid tissue. More public clonotypes were shared by persistent patients (around 2,600) than by new patients (approximately 990).

Both iRepertoire HTBI primers and Arm-PCR of CDR3 regions were used to build the TCR beta libraries. TCRdb reprocessed the multiplex PCR reads via MiXCR and lists one record per CDR3 protein. The sample records about 310,000 distinct CDR3 sequences, approximately 20% being singletons. Specimen: peripheral blood mononuclear cells (PBMCs), collected when the disease was refractory, from a patient treated with antithyroid drugs. This sequence originates from a female donor with Graves disease. This sequence joins TRBV20-1 and TRBJ2-1; D gene uncertain. The CDR3 nucleotides are TGCAGTGCTAGAGATTCAAGTCTCCAGGATGAGCAGTTCTTC. Translated: CSARDSSLQDEQFF.